The rows below give T cell receptor beta chains drawn from one sample of a study of tumor-infiltrating lymphocytes in oesophageal squamous cell carcinoma. TCRdb re-derived calls from the PCR reads in MiXCR, one entry per CDR3 protein. There are some 10,000 distinct CDR3 sequences in the sample; roughly 54% occur only once, and 20% to 25% lies in the top ten. Input material: esophageal tumor tissue. Source of these receptors: a male donor with esophageal squamous cell carcinoma. Both conserved end residues are part of each CDR3. D genes are given only for firm matches. Clone size is given for some rows only: seen once, a few or many times, or a class if the clone is expanded.

cdr3_nt: TGTGCCAGCAGCTTAAGGGGGGGAGGGGAGACCCAGTACTTC; cdr3_aa: CASSLRGGGETQYF; clone_size: once; v_call: TRBV11-2; d_call: -; j_call: TRBJ2-5
cdr3_nt: TGTGCCAGCAGGTTAAACAGGGGCGTGGAGCAGTTCTTC; cdr3_aa: CASRLNRGVEQFF; clone_size: -; v_call: TRBV7-3; d_call: TRBD1; j_call: TRBJ2-1
cdr3_nt: TGTGCCAGCAGTGTTTTGGGGGCCCCTAGGGCAGGGGGGCCCTACGAGCAGTACTTC; cdr3_aa: CASSVLGAPRAGGPYEQYF; clone_size: -; v_call: TRBV6-6; d_call: -; j_call: TRBJ2-7
cdr3_nt: TGTGCCTCCTCCCCCGGGCCCTACGAGCAGTACTTC; cdr3_aa: CASSPGPYEQYF; clone_size: medium-sized; v_call: TRBV12-3/TRBV12-4; d_call: -; j_call: TRBJ2-7
cdr3_nt: TGTGCCAGCAGTTTCTGGACAGGGGTCACCGGGGAGCTGTTTTTT; cdr3_aa: CASSFWTGVTGELFF; clone_size: -; v_call: TRBV6-8; d_call: TRBD1; j_call: TRBJ2-2
cdr3_nt: TGTGCCAGCAGCGGGACTAGCGGGAGATCCTACGAGCAGTACTTC; cdr3_aa: CASSGTSGRSYEQYF; clone_size: many; v_call: TRBV2; d_call: TRBD2; j_call: TRBJ2-7
cdr3_nt: TGTGCCAGTAGCCCCGGGGAGGGACTATCTTCCGCATACGAGCAGTACTTC; cdr3_aa: CASSPGEGLSSAYEQYF; clone_size: many; v_call: TRBV19; d_call: TRBD2; j_call: TRBJ2-7
cdr3_nt: TGTGCCAGCAGCGTAGGATGGACTAGCGGGACCCGCTCTGGGGCCAACGTCCTGACTTTC; cdr3_aa: CASSVGWTSGTRSGANVLTF; clone_size: -; v_call: TRBV7-8; d_call: TRBD2; j_call: TRBJ2-6
cdr3_nt: TGTGCCACAACACTGGCCAGCTCCTACAATGAGCAGTTCTTC; cdr3_aa: CATTLASSYNEQFF; clone_size: many; v_call: TRBV6-1; d_call: -; j_call: TRBJ2-1
cdr3_nt: TGTGCCAGCACCGGACAGACTAACTATGGCTACACCTTC; cdr3_aa: CASTGQTNYGYTF; clone_size: -; v_call: TRBV28; d_call: -; j_call: TRBJ1-2
cdr3_nt: TGTGCCAGCACCCCGGGTCCTACGCAAGAGACCCAGTACTTC; cdr3_aa: CASTPGPTQETQYF; clone_size: -; v_call: TRBV6-6; d_call: -; j_call: TRBJ2-5
cdr3_nt: TGTGCCAGCAGCCCCGGTGCGGGGACCTACAATGAGCAGTTCTTC; cdr3_aa: CASSPGAGTYNEQFF; clone_size: -; v_call: TRBV12-3/TRBV12-4; d_call: -; j_call: TRBJ2-1
cdr3_nt: TGTGCCAGCAGCCAGGTTAGATATGTACAGTTCTTC; cdr3_aa: CASSQVRYVQFF; clone_size: many; v_call: TRBV14; d_call: -; j_call: TRBJ2-1
cdr3_nt: TGTGCCAGCAGTTTATCAGGCAGGCTCGACTATGGCTACACCTTC; cdr3_aa: CASSLSGRLDYGYTF; clone_size: -; v_call: TRBV27; d_call: -; j_call: TRBJ1-2
cdr3_nt: TGTGCCAGCAGGAAAACTAGCGCTCAAGAGACCCAGTACTTC; cdr3_aa: CASRKTSAQETQYF; clone_size: many; v_call: TRBV7-9; d_call: TRBD2; j_call: TRBJ2-5
cdr3_nt: TGTGCCAGCAGCTTAGGCGCCTGGGCAGACTATGGCTACACCTTC; cdr3_aa: CASSLGAWADYGYTF; clone_size: -; v_call: TRBV7-6; d_call: -; j_call: TRBJ1-2
cdr3_nt: TGTGCCAGCAGCTCGGCGGTGGGTCAAGAGACCCAGTACTTC; cdr3_aa: CASSSAVGQETQYF; clone_size: many; v_call: TRBV5-4; d_call: -; j_call: TRBJ2-5
cdr3_nt: TGTGCCAGTAGTATAGTGGGACAGGGGTTTTTTCAGCCCCAGCATTTT; cdr3_aa: CASSIVGQGFFQPQHF; clone_size: -; v_call: TRBV19; d_call: TRBD1; j_call: TRBJ1-5
cdr3_nt: TGCGCCAGCAGCCCCCCAAGGACTAGCGGGAGGGCTAATGAGCAGTACTTC; cdr3_aa: CASSPPRTSGRANEQYF; clone_size: once; v_call: TRBV4-3; d_call: TRBD2; j_call: TRBJ2-4
cdr3_nt: TGTGCCAGCAGCCCGTCCTACCTAGGCACAGATACGCAGTATTTT; cdr3_aa: CASSPSYLGTDTQYF; clone_size: many; v_call: TRBV7-3; d_call: -; j_call: TRBJ2-3
cdr3_nt: TGTGCCAGCAGCTTAGCCTCTCTCGGCGAGCAGTACTTC; cdr3_aa: CASSLASLGEQYF; clone_size: -; v_call: TRBV7-6; d_call: -; j_call: TRBJ2-7
cdr3_nt: TGTGCCAGCAGTTCCCCAGCGGGAGGGACCTACAATGAGCAGTTCTTC; cdr3_aa: CASSSPAGGTYNEQFF; clone_size: once; v_call: TRBV12-3/TRBV12-4; d_call: TRBD2; j_call: TRBJ2-1
cdr3_nt: TGTGCCAGCCGTGCAGGGCTGTACGAGCAGTACTTC; cdr3_aa: CASRAGLYEQYF; clone_size: -; v_call: TRBV7-8; d_call: -; j_call: TRBJ2-7
cdr3_nt: TGTGCCAGCAGTTTCAACCCCGATGCCTGGCCCAAAAACATTCAGTACTTC; cdr3_aa: CASSFNPDAWPKNIQYF; clone_size: -; v_call: TRBV12-3/TRBV12-4; d_call: -; j_call: TRBJ2-4
cdr3_nt: TGTGCCAGCAGTTTAGGGAGCTACAGCTCCTACAATGAGCAGTTCTTC; cdr3_aa: CASSLGSYSSYNEQFF; clone_size: once; v_call: TRBV11-1; d_call: -; j_call: TRBJ2-1
cdr3_nt: TGTGCCAGCAGCTTACTTACAGCCGGGGAGCTGTTTTTT; cdr3_aa: CASSLLTAGELFF; clone_size: -; v_call: TRBV7-8; d_call: -; j_call: TRBJ2-2
cdr3_nt: TGCAGTGCTAGAGATGGGGGGGCTAATCTCTGGGACGAGCAGTACTTC; cdr3_aa: CSARDGGANLWDEQYF; clone_size: many; v_call: TRBV20-1; d_call: -; j_call: TRBJ2-7
cdr3_nt: TGCGCCAGCAGTTCACTAGCGGGACCCTACGAGCAGTACTTC; cdr3_aa: CASSSLAGPYEQYF; clone_size: -; v_call: TRBV5-1; d_call: TRBD2; j_call: TRBJ2-7
cdr3_nt: TGTGCCAGCAGCCCCTTGGCAGGGTGGGACAATGAGCAGTTCTTC; cdr3_aa: CASSPLAGWDNEQFF; clone_size: -; v_call: TRBV5-6; d_call: -; j_call: TRBJ2-1
cdr3_nt: TGTGCCAGCAGTTTAGCCTCCGAGGCCCAGTACTTC; cdr3_aa: CASSLASEAQYF; clone_size: -; v_call: TRBV28; d_call: -; j_call: TRBJ2-4
cdr3_nt: TGCGCCAGCAGCCCCCTGACTAGCGGGAGGGCCGGTACGGAGACCCAGTACTTC; cdr3_aa: CASSPLTSGRAGTETQYF; clone_size: medium-sized; v_call: TRBV5-1; d_call: TRBD2; j_call: TRBJ2-5
cdr3_nt: TGTGCCAGCAGCTTAGATAACACCGGGGAGCTGTTTTTT; cdr3_aa: CASSLDNTGELFF; clone_size: -; v_call: TRBV7-3; d_call: -; j_call: TRBJ2-2
cdr3_nt: TGTGCCAGCAGCTTAAACGGGGCTTTCGTCGGAGATACGCAGTATTTT; cdr3_aa: CASSLNGAFVGDTQYF; clone_size: few; v_call: TRBV7-3; d_call: -; j_call: TRBJ2-3